This T cell receptor (beta chain) derives from a study of T cell changes during pregnancy in multiple sclerosis (dated by TCRdb to the late 2010s). For the wider study: In women with multiple sclerosis, the researchers looked at how the T cell repertoire shifted as pregnancy progressed.

Library preparation used the immunoSEQ multiplex PCR assay. TCRdb obtained this table from immuneACCESS and retained in-frame rearrangements with V and J assigned. These tables miss some clones; where compared with another copy, unresolved V genes account for less than half of the shortfall, and the remainder is unexplained. The sample data list approximately 79,000 clones, and over 85% of these were observed just once. 0.21% of the sample goes to the ten largest clones. There are 14 amino acids in the CDR3, from cysteine to phenylalanine inclusive. Just the 42-base CDR3 DNA is kept, in frame starting at base 1. V is reduced by 6 bases and J by 0 bases, leaving a spacing of 11 bases between them. CDR1 and CDR2 are read off the germline V gene as MNHNS and SASEGT. Comment on this clone: Its antigen specificity is not known. No per-base quality is available; no much larger clone lies one base away.

The sequence came from a female donor with multiple sclerosis, enrolled in a pregnancy study. The V gene is TRBV6-1 and the J gene is TRBJ1-2; no D gene is confidently identified. The sample was CD4+ T cells from peripheral blood mononuclear cells, taken before pregnancy. The CDR3 loop reads CASSLQVANYGYTF. The base sequence is TGTGCCAGCAGCTTACAAGTCGCTAACTATGGCTACACCTTC.